These 26 T cell receptor beta chains were all obtained from the same sample, sequenced in a study of blood T cell repertoires in COVID-19. Profiling relied on immunoSEQ multiplex PCR, and the TCRdb table lists in-frame clones only, not all of them. The table has 150,000 to 200,000 clones, approximately 80% seen once. Sequenced material: PBMCs or T cells enriched from blood (not recorded which). The receptors shown here come from a man between 45 and 60 years old who had recovered from COVID-19.

V usage is TRBV4-2 and J usage is TRBJ2-3; no clear D. Germline CDR1 is LGHNA and CDR2 is YNFKEQ. V was cut by 2 bases and J by 5 bases, with 14 bases left in between. The CDR3 length is 15 residues. The DNA of the CDR3 is TGTGCCAGCAGCCAACCCACTGAGGTTGGAGATACGCAGTATTTT. As protein: CASSQPTEVGDTQYF.

In this sample, this clone turned up a few times. The chain joins TRBV11-2 to TRBJ1-1; 10 bases map to TRBD1. The germline V gene has CDR1 SGHAT and CDR2 FQNNGV. The CDR3 loop spans 19 amino acids. V gave up 0 bases and J gave up 0 bases; unmatched junction bases: 10. CDR3 DNA: TGTGCCAGCAGCTTAGATCTTGTGACAGGGGGCCCTATGAACACTGAAGCTTTCTTT. Protein product: CASSLDLVTGGPMNTEAFF.

The rearrangement links TRBV5-1 to TRBJ1-1, with 8 bases matching TRBD1. The V gene end was trimmed by 0 bases and the J gene end by 1 base; junction bases not matched to a gene: 5. Per the germline V gene, CDR1 is SGHRS and CDR2 is YFSETQ. This CDR3 contains 16 residues. This CDR3 reads CASSLASGGENTEAFF. CDR3 sequence (DNA): TGCGCCAGCAGCTTGGCGTCAGGGGGCGAGAACACTGAAGCTTTCTTT.

This chain links TRBV19 with TRBJ2-2; 9 nucleotides line up with TRBD2. Germline V CDR1 and CDR2: LNHDA, SQIVND (reference sequence). V shed 5 bases and J 5 bases; nucleotides not matched to a gene: 9. CDR3 size: 16 residues. The CDR3 region is CASSPRGGRSTGELFF. In DNA form, the CDR3 reads TGTGCCAGTAGTCCGCGGGGGGGCCGTTCAACCGGGGAGCTGTTTTTT. Filled out from reference TRBV19 and TRBJ2-2, the complete variable domain reads DGGITQSPKYLFRKEGQNVTLSCEQNLNHDAMYWYRQDPGQGLRLIYYSQIVNDFQKGDIAEGYSVSREKKESFPLTVTSAQKNPTAFYLCASSPRGGRSTGELFFGEGSRLTVL.

The chain has TRBV12-1 and TRBJ2-5; the DNA was not used to check the table's D call, TRBD1. TRBV12-1 is a pseudogene segment. The CDR3 contains 15 residues. The CDR3, as DNA: TGTGCCAGCAGCAAACCGGACAGGGACCAAGAGACCCAGTACTTC. It encodes CASSKPDRDQETQYF.

The CDR3 DNA reads as TGTGCCAGCGGGACAGGGAGCTCTGGGGCCAACGTCCTGACTTTC. It yields the protein CASGTGSSGANVLTF. This chain joins TRBV7-3 and TRBJ2-6, with 9 bases that match TRBD1. Trimming took 8 bases from V and 0 from J; bases not matched to a gene: 2. The CDR3 spans 15 residues. Looked up from germline, CDR1 is SGHTA and CDR2 is FQGTGA.

V and J are TRBV7-9 and TRBJ1-2; D not resolved. The CDR3 is made up of 13 amino acids. Germline V lookup: CDR1 SEHNR, CDR2 FQNEAQ (reference sequence). Trimming left V 2 bases short and J 5 bases short, with 9 bases between. Written as DNA, the CDR3 is TGTGCCAGCAGCTTAACGGTCGGGTATGGCTACACCTTC. Its translation: CASSLTVGYGYTF.

The gene calls are TRBV11-3 and TRBJ2-3; 8 positions agree with TRBD2. The CDR3 is 17 residues long. With V trimmed by 4 bases and J by 5 bases, 14 bases remained unmatched. Germline lookup yields CDR1 SGHNT and CDR2 YENEEA. This CDR3 is CASSSGRGAVNGDTQYF. The DNA of the CDR3 is TGTGCCAGCAGCTCCGGGCGGGGGGCAGTCAATGGAGATACGCAGTATTTT. The full variable domain, its missing parts supplied by reference TRBV11-3 and TRBJ2-3, is EAGVVQSPRYKIIEKKQPVAFWCNPISGHNTLYWYLQNLGQGPELLIRYENEEAVDDSQLPKDRFSAERLKGVDSTLKIQPAELGDSAVYLCASSSGRGAVNGDTQYFGPGTRLTVL.

The chain links TRBV4-1 to TRBJ2-1, with D perhaps matching TRBD2 (5 bases). This CDR3 comprises 14 residues. Trimming stripped 1 base from V and 7 bases from J, with 11 bases between. CDR1 MGHRA and CDR2 YSYEKL come from the germline V gene. CDR3 amino acids: CASSQASGWNEQFF. CDR3 in DNA: TGCGCCAGCAGCCAAGCTTCGGGATGGAATGAGCAGTTCTTC.

V usage is TRBV5-4 and J usage is TRBJ1-2; a weak D match, TRBD1 (5 bases). CDR3 length equals 15 residues. The germline CDR1 and CDR2 sequences are SGHNT and YYREEE (reference sequence). Trimming pared 1 base from V and 2 bases from J, leaving 12 bases between. The CDR3 nucleotides read TGTGCCAGCAGCTTGCCCAGGCAGGGCAACTATGGCTACACCTTC. The encoded protein is CASSLPRQGNYGYTF.

As DNA, the CDR3 is TGTGCCAGCAGCTTCGGCGGGGGGAAGTTCTTC. Protein product: CASSFGGGKFF. The chain links TRBV11-1 to TRBJ2-1; 8 bases are a match to TRBD2. J was trimmed by 14 bases and V by 3 bases; bases with no gene match: 3. CDR1 and CDR2 (germline): SGHAT, FQDESV (reference sequence). The CDR3 runs 11 residues. The full variable domain, in which reference TRBV11-1 and TRBJ2-1 provide the parts outside the CDR3, is EAEVAQSPRYKITEKSQAVAFWCDPISGHATLYWYRQILGQGPELLVQFQDESVVDDSQLPKDRFSAERLKGVDSTLKIQPAELGDSAMYLCASSFGGGKFFGPGTRLTVL.

The chain links TRBV10-3 to TRBJ1-5, with a possible D match to TRBD1 (5 bases). The CDR3 sequence is 14 residues long. Germline lookup yields CDR1 ENHRY and CDR2 SYGVKD. V shed 6 bases and J shed 7 bases, with 16 bases lying between them. CDR3 protein: CAIRAGQGGQPQHF. DNA for the CDR3: TGTGCCATCAGGGCTGGGCAGGGTGGCCAGCCCCAGCATTTT.

The chain is built from TRBV7-9 and TRBJ1-1; 11 bases match TRBD1. CDR3 length: 14 amino acids. Germline lookup yields CDR1 SEHNR and CDR2 FQNEAQ (reference sequence). Germline trimming cut 5 bases from V and 5 bases from J; bases unmatched to any gene: 4. DNA for the CDR3: TGTGCCAGCAGCACGGGACAGGGGGAAACTGAAGCTTTCTTT. This translates into CASSTGQGETEAFF.

This chain joins TRBV7-9 and TRBJ1-6; 8 bases are shared with TRBD1. The V and J ends lost 4 bases and 10 bases, in that order; junction bases with no gene match: 6. Germline values: CDR1 SEHNR, CDR2 FQNEAQ (reference sequence). The CDR3 sequence is 14 residues long. The CDR3 spells CASSSDRGLSPLHF. The CDR3 DNA reads TGTGCCAGCAGCTCCGACAGGGGTTTATCACCCCTCCACTTT.

In DNA form, the CDR3 reads TGTGCCAGCAGCCCGCAAGCGGGGACCTACAATGAGCAGTTCTTC. Amino acids: CASSPQAGTYNEQFF. The chain has TRBV5-4 and TRBJ2-1; TRBD2 aligns across 7 bases. Germline V gene sequence: CDR1 SGHNT, CDR2 YYREEE (reference sequence). The CDR3 runs 15 residues. Trimming removed 4 bases from V and 2 bases from J; junction bases left unmatched: 6.

The chain employs TRBV9 and TRBJ1-2, with D unclear. V lost 2 bases and J lost 7, with 12 bases in between. Germline V gene data show CDR1 as SGDLS and CDR2 as YYNGEE. CDR3 length equals 13 residues. The CDR3 here is CASSVHRFGGYTF. The CDR3 nucleotides are TGTGCCAGCAGCGTCCATAGATTCGGTGGCTACACCTTC. Supplemented by reference TRBV9 and TRBJ1-2, the full variable domain reads DSGVTQTPKHLITATGQRVTLRCSPRSGDLSVYWYQQSLDQGLQFLIQYYNGEERAKGNILERFSAQQFPDLHSELNLSSLELGDSALYFCASSVHRFGGYTFGSGTRLTVV.

The V call is TRBV19, the J call TRBJ1-2; D is unresolved. Trimming cost V 0 bases and J 8 bases, with 13 bases left between them. CDR3 length equals 14 residues. Germline CDR1 and CDR2: LNHDA and SQIVND (reference sequence). CDR3 sequence reads: CASSIDLVSRGYTF. The CDR3 nucleotides are TGTGCCAGTAGTATAGACCTGGTTTCGCGAGGCTACACCTTC.

The V call is TRBV4-2, the J call TRBJ1-1; D is ambiguous. Germline CDR1 and CDR2: LGHNA and YNFKEQ. This CDR3 spans 15 amino acids. Trimming took off 1 base at V and 6 bases at J, with 15 bases between the two ends. CDR3 region: CASSQGREGNAEAFF. CDR3 in DNA: TGTGCCAGCAGCCAAGGGAGGGAGGGCAACGCTGAAGCTTTCTTT.

This clone has a handful of counts. The rearrangement links TRBV6-5 to TRBJ1-2; no clear D gene. The germline V gene has CDR1 MNHEY and CDR2 SVGAGI. Trimming took 0 bases from V and 4 from J, leaving 6 bases between them. The CDR3 is 13 residues long. The CDR3 loop reads CASSYSPVYGYTF. The CDR3 DNA is TGTGCCAGCAGTTACTCGCCGGTCTATGGCTACACCTTC.

The chain carries TRBV4-1 and TRBJ2-7; 7 bases are a match to TRBD1. J was trimmed by 0 bases and V by 0 bases; bases with no gene match: 11. CDR1 is MGHRA, CDR2 YSYEKL, per germline. The CDR3 spans 18 residues. CDR3 amino acids: CASSQDGTLGQTSYEQYF. The DNA of the CDR3 is TGCGCCAGCAGCCAAGATGGGACCCTGGGACAGACCTCCTACGAGCAGTACTTC.

In nucleotides, the CDR3 is TGCAGTGCTCTAGTCTACGAGCAGTACTTC. Protein product: CSALVYEQYF. V gene TRBV20-1 combines with J gene TRBJ2-7; D gene uncertain. CDR1 and CDR2 (germline): DFQATT, SNEGSKA (reference sequence). Trimming took 5 bases from V and 3 from J, leaving 5 bases between them. This CDR3 has 10 residues.

As for this clone: At one of its ends the junction is not consistent with the germline gene, which may arise from a read error. The rearrangement joins TRBV7-7 to TRBJ2-5; the match to TRBD1 covers 8 bases. The CDR3 loop spans 15 amino acids. CDR1 and CDR2 (germline): SSHAT, FNYEAQ (reference sequence). CDR3 amino acids: CASSPARQGRETQYF. The DNA for the CDR3 is TGTGCTAGCAGCCCTGCTAGACAGGGGCGAGAGACCCAGTACTTC. Full variable domain (remainder filled in from reference TRBV7-7 and TRBJ2-5): GAGVSQSPRYKVTKRGQDVTLRCDPISSHATLYWYQQALGQGPEFLTYFNYEAQPDKSGLPSDRFSAERPEGSISTLTIQRTEQRDSAMYRCASSPARQGRETQYFGPGTRLLVL.

The rearrangement links TRBV5-6 to TRBJ1-3; 7 nucleotides match TRBD1. The CDR3 loop spans 17 amino acids. J gave up 4 bases and V 0 bases, and 10 bases lay outside the gene matches. Per the germline V gene, CDR1 is SGHDT and CDR2 is YYEEEE. The CDR3 coding sequence is TGTGCCAGCAGCTTGGTATGGACTACAGGGGAAGGAAACACCATATATTTT. It translates to CASSLVWTTGEGNTIYF.

CDR3 bases: TGTGCCAGCAGCGTAGACCTGGGCGCAGCGGATGAGCAGTTCTTC. Translating gives CASSVDLGAADEQFF. This chain uses TRBV9 with TRBJ2-1, with a weak D call TRBD2 (5 bases). Trimming took off 0 bases at V and 8 bases at J, with 15 bases between the two ends. The CDR3 length is 15 residues. Germline lookup yields CDR1 SGDLS and CDR2 YYNGEE.

J is TRBJ1-3 and V is TRBV5-1; 8 positions match TRBD1. CDR1 and CDR2 (germline): SGHRS, YFSETQ. CDR3 size: 14 residues. J gave up 6 bases and V 4 bases, and 6 bases lay outside the gene matches. CDR3 region: CASSNGQGKNTIYF. CDR3 nucleotides: TGCGCCAGCAGCAACGGACAGGGAAAAAACACCATATATTTT.

The V and J genes are TRBV10-1 and TRBJ2-3; D ambiguous. V was clipped by 0 bases and J by 8 bases, with 9 bases between them. The CDR3 is 13 amino acids. Germline V gives CDR1 WNHNN, CDR2 SYGVQD (reference sequence). The CDR3 sequence is CASSESGVGTQYF. The DNA of the CDR3 is TGCGCCAGCAGTGAGTCGGGCGTGGGTACGCAGTATTTT.